The following is a T cell receptor (beta chain) sequence with its context. Between the trimmed V and J ends, which lost 5 bases and 8 bases, there was a span of 21 bases. This CDR3 comprises 15 residues. Germline values: CDR1 SGHTA, CDR2 FQGNSA. The data were taken from a study of blood T cells in healthy people across ages. It was with a sample-barcoded 5' primer and a J-beta primer mix that a second PCR of about 6 to 12 cycles was run. Every cDNA molecule carried a tag from a template-switch adaptor bearing 12 random nucleotides. TCRdb fed the 5' RACE reads into MiXCR, producing one record per CDR3 protein. The table lists 730,000 or so distinct CDR3 sequences, around 43% of them singletons. Each sample used at least 6.5 million PBMCs.

The rearrangement uses TRBV7-2 and TRBJ1-2, with D perhaps TRBD1 (5 bases). Sequencing was done on a sample of blood. This receptor was identified in an elderly man in good health. CDR3 protein: CASSQGSGVRGGYTF. The CDR3 DNA reads TGTGCCAGCAGCCAAGGTTCGGGGGTACGAGGCGGCTACACCTTC.